These 24 T cell receptor beta chains were all obtained from the same sample, sequenced in a study of technical replicates of blood from four donors. The assay was immunoSEQ multiplex PCR, and TCRdb's table has in-frame clones only and misses some. The repertoire holds 90,000 to 100,000 clones, approximately 94% seen once, with over 0.25% in the top ten. Sequencing was carried out using T cells isolated from PBMCs. The receptors here all came from a human donor in good health.

The CDR3 is CASSPTVAIYEQYF. In nucleotides, the CDR3 is TGTGCCAGCAGTCCGACAGTAGCTATCTACGAGCAGTACTTC. The V gene is TRBV28, the J gene TRBJ2-7, with a possible D match to TRBD1 (5 bases). CDR1 is MDHEN and CDR2 is SYDVKM in the germline V gene. Trimming removed 5 bases at V and 3 bases at J, with 14 bases between. CDR3 length: 14 residues. Supplemented by reference TRBV28 and TRBJ2-7, the full variable domain reads DVKVTQSSRYLVKRTGEKVFLECVQDMDHENMFWYRQDPGLGLRLIYFSYDVKMKEKGDIPEGYSVSREKKERFSLILESASTNQTSMYLCASSPTVAIYEQYFGPGTRLTVT.

CDR3 sequence: CASSESWGYTF. The CDR3, as DNA: TGTGCCAGCAGTGAAAGCTGGGGCTACACCTTC. This chain joins TRBV2 and TRBJ1-2; D is unresolved. CDR1 and CDR2 from the germline V gene are SNHLY and FYNNEI. CDR3 size: 11 residues. Between the trimmed V and J ends, which lost 2 bases and 8 bases, there was a span of 6 bases. The whole variable domain, remainder taken from reference TRBV2 and TRBJ1-2, is EPEVTQTPSHQVTQMGQEVILRCVPISNHLYFYWYRQILGQKVEFLVSFYNNEISEKSEIFDDQFSVERPDGSNFTLKIRSTKLEDSAMYFCASSESWGYTFGSGTRLTVV.

The rearrangement uses TRBV5-1 and TRBJ2-3; D unresolved. The CDR3 spans 13 residues. V was clipped by 0 bases and J by 4 bases, with 6 bases between them. The germline gives CDR1 SGHRS, CDR2 YFSETQ. CDR3 residues: CASSLAYSDTQYF. CDR3 DNA: TGCGCCAGCAGCTTGGCCTATTCAGATACGCAGTATTTT.

The V gene is TRBV6-1, the J gene TRBJ1-1; no reliable D call. The germline V gene encodes CDR1 MNHNS and CDR2 SASEGT. Deletions cut 3 bases from V and 3 bases from J, with 8 bases between. This CDR3 is 13 amino acids long. CDR3 bases: TGTGCCAGCAGTGATCTCGGGGACACTGAAGCTTTCTTT. Its protein is CASSDLGDTEAFF.

The chain is built from TRBV27 and TRBJ2-7; TRBD2 is a possible D gene (6 bases). The germline CDR1 and CDR2 sequences are MNHEY and SMNVEV (reference sequence). Trimming removed 6 bases at V and 2 bases at J, with 8 bases between. The CDR3 sequence is 12 residues long. CDR3 in amino acids: CASSRGTYEQYF. DNA for the CDR3: TGTGCCAGCAGCCGGGGGACCTACGAGCAGTACTTC.

The chain joins TRBV27 to TRBJ2-5; D is undetermined. Between the trimmed V and J ends, which lost 1 base and 1 base, there was a span of 7 bases. The CDR3 loop spans 14 amino acids. Germline CDR1 and CDR2: MNHEY and SMNVEV (reference sequence). The CDR3 here is CASSLWPSQETQYF. In DNA form, the CDR3 reads TGTGCCAGCAGTTTATGGCCTAGCCAAGAGACCCAGTACTTC.

CDR3 in amino acids: CASSLMMALNNEQFF. CDR3 bases: TGTGCCAGCAGCTTAATGATGGCCCTGAACAATGAGCAGTTCTTC. This sequence joins TRBV7-2 and TRBJ2-1; unclear D gene. Germline values: CDR1 SGHTA, CDR2 FQGNSA. The V end was cut by 2 bases, the J end by 5 bases, with 13 bases between. This CDR3 has 15 residues.

J is TRBJ1-1 and V is TRBV5-6, with TRBD1 identical over 8 bases. The CDR3 is 16 residues long. Germline CDR1 is SGHDT and CDR2 is YYEEEE. Germline trimming cut 4 bases from V and 0 bases from J; bases unmatched to any gene: 8. This chain's CDR3 is CASSLLTGDLNTEAFF. The CDR3 coding sequence is TGTGCCAGCAGCCTCCTGACAGGGGATTTGAACACTGAAGCTTTCTTT.

V usage is TRBV5-6 and J usage is TRBJ2-2, with 11 bases lining up with TRBD1. The J segment lost 8 bases and the V segment lost 2 bases, leaving 5 bases of the junction unmatched. This CDR3 comprises 15 residues. The germline CDR1 and CDR2 sequences are SGHDT and YYEEEE. CDR3 in amino acids: CASSLPGQGEGELFF. The CDR3 DNA reads TGTGCCAGCAGCTTACCGGGACAGGGGGAAGGGGAGCTGTTTTTT.

The chain is built from TRBV15 and TRBJ2-7; 7 bases agree with TRBD2. The CDR3 is 15 amino acids. V gave up 1 base and J gave up 1 base; unmatched junction bases: 4. CDR1 LNHNV and CDR2 YYDKDF come from the germline V gene (reference sequence). The CDR3 sequence is CATSRGSGSSYEQYF. The CDR3, as DNA: TGTGCCACCAGCAGAGGTAGCGGGTCTTCCTACGAGCAGTACTTC.

The chain joins TRBV28 to TRBJ2-6, with D perhaps TRBD2 (5 bases). V was clipped by 7 bases and J by 0 bases, with 13 bases between them. This CDR3 is built from 16 residues. Germline CDR1 is MDHEN and CDR2 is SYDVKM. CDR3 residues: CASIGGSSSGANVLTF. The CDR3 region has the DNA TGTGCCAGCATCGGCGGGTCAAGCTCTGGGGCCAACGTCCTGACTTTC.

This chain joins TRBV5-5 and TRBJ2-7; D possibly corresponds to TRBD2 (6 bases). Germline CDR1 reads SGHKS; CDR2 reads YYEKEE (reference sequence). V gave up 6 bases and J gave up 3 bases, with 16 bases separating them. This CDR3 has 14 residues. The CDR3 protein is CASTPRRVGYEQYF. The DNA for the CDR3 is TGTGCCAGCACCCCCAGGAGGGTGGGCTACGAGCAGTACTTC.

The chain couples TRBV10-1 to TRBJ2-7, with 14 bases lining up with TRBD2. The germline CDR1 and CDR2 sequences are WNHNN and SYGVQD (reference sequence). The CDR3 is 16 amino acids. V dropped 2 bases and J dropped 1; count of bases not matched to a gene: 1. The CDR3 loop is CASSEGTSGSSYEQYF. Written as DNA, the CDR3 is TGCGCCAGCAGTGAGGGGACTAGCGGGAGTTCCTACGAGCAGTACTTC.

The V and J genes are TRBV11-2 and TRBJ2-7, with TRBD2 matching over 12 bases. Germline trimming cut 3 bases from V and 5 bases from J; bases unmatched to any gene: 8. CDR1 and CDR2 (germline): SGHAT, FQNNGV. CDR3 length: 16 amino acids. The CDR3 sequence: CASSFLAGGPRNEQYF. CDR3 in DNA: TGTGCCAGCAGCTTTCTAGCGGGAGGGCCTAGAAACGAGCAGTACTTC.

In this sample, this clone turned up once. This chain joins TRBV29-1 and TRBJ2-3; D is perhaps TRBD1 (6 bases). V was pared by 3 bases and J by 2 bases, with 18 bases between. This CDR3 contains 16 residues. Germline CDR1 and CDR2: SQVTM and ANQGSEA. For the CDR3, the DNA is TGCAGCGTTGAGGGGGCCGCCGACACTTTCACAGATACGCAGTATTTT. This sequence encodes CSVEGAADTFTDTQYF.

Written as DNA, the CDR3 is TGTGCCATCCGGCAGGGGGCCACTGAAGCTTTCTTT. This codes for CAIRQGATEAFF. V and J are TRBV10-3 and TRBJ1-1; 8 positions agree with TRBD1. This CDR3 is built from 12 residues. Trimming cost V 8 bases and J 4 bases; bases outside gene matches: 3. Germline V lookup: CDR1 ENHRY, CDR2 SYGVKD.

The chain combines TRBV5-1 with TRBJ1-4; 7 bases agree with TRBD1. Germline lookup yields CDR1 SGHRS and CDR2 YFSETQ. This CDR3 comprises 14 residues. J lost 7 bases, V lost 0 bases, and 3 bases had no gene match. CDR3 amino acids: CASSLEGASEKLFF. Here the CDR3 DNA reads TGCGCCAGCAGCTTGGAGGGGGCCTCTGAAAAACTGTTTTTT.

V is TRBV5-8 and J is TRBJ2-2; no clear D. In germline, CDR1 is SGHTS, CDR2 YDEGEE. Deletions cut 0 bases from V and 0 bases from J, with 9 bases between. The CDR3 length is 16 residues. Here the CDR3 reads CASSLVPVSNTGELFF. DNA of the CDR3: TGTGCCAGCAGCTTGGTGCCGGTGTCGAACACCGGGGAGCTGTTTTTT.

V usage is TRBV9 and J usage is TRBJ2-3; 10 bases align to TRBD2. The length of the CDR3 is 14 residues. Germline V gene data show CDR1 as SGDLS and CDR2 as YYNGEE. V dropped 10 bases and J dropped 0; count of bases not matched to a gene: 5. The CDR3 here is CASSTSGSTDTQYF. In DNA, the CDR3 is TGTGCCTCCTCGACTAGCGGGAGCACAGATACGCAGTATTTT.

The rearrangement links TRBV19 to TRBJ2-2; D is uncertain. Trimming cost V 3 bases and J 3 bases, with 17 bases left between them. Germline CDR1 is LNHDA and CDR2 is SQIVND (reference sequence). CDR3 length equals 17 residues. For the CDR3, the DNA is TGTGCCAGTAGTATCACCCTTCGCGCACGATACACCGGGGAGCTGTTTTTT. It codes for CASSITLRARYTGELFF.

The chain has TRBV19 and TRBJ1-5; tentatively, D is TRBD1 (6 bases). The length of the CDR3 is 13 residues. The germline gives CDR1 LNHDA, CDR2 SQIVND (reference sequence). Trimming removed 5 bases at V and 4 bases at J, with 9 bases between. Here the CDR3 reads CASSPTGNQPQHF. The DNA for the CDR3 is TGTGCCAGTAGTCCGACAGGTAATCAGCCCCAGCATTTT.

J is TRBJ1-2 and V is TRBV15; D possibly corresponds to TRBD1 (5 bases). V lost 5 bases, J lost 4 bases, and 29 bases lay in between. Germline assignment: CDR1 LNHNV and CDR2 YYDKDF (reference sequence). CDR3 size: 19 residues. The CDR3 protein is CATSRNAALRGTLSYGYTF. CDR3 bases: TGTGCCACCAGCCGTAATGCGGCCTTACGAGGGACTCTCTCCTATGGCTACACCTTC.

The V and J genes are TRBV6-1 and TRBJ2-1; 9 nucleotides align to TRBD2. This CDR3 is 18 amino acids long. With 4 bases clipped from V and 4 bases from J, the junction kept 14 bases outside the gene matches. Germline values: CDR1 MNHNS, CDR2 SASEGT. The CDR3 reads CASSGWVAGLAGYNEQFF. In DNA, the CDR3 is TGTGCCAGCAGTGGCTGGGTTGCGGGGCTAGCGGGGTACAATGAGCAGTTCTTC.

The V and J genes are TRBV27 and TRBJ2-7, with 9 bases identical to TRBD2. Germline loops: CDR1 MNHEY, CDR2 SMNVEV (reference sequence). The CDR3 loop spans 15 amino acids. Trimming at V came to 2 bases and at J to 6 bases, leaving 8 bases not matched to a gene. The CDR3 loop is CASSLSLAGLGEQYF. In DNA, the CDR3 is TGTGCCAGCAGTTTAAGCCTAGCGGGACTCGGCGAGCAGTACTTC.